This entry features one T cell receptor (beta chain) sequence. Its antigen is not identified. This sample stems from a study of monozygotic twins with inflammatory bowel disease. Collection yielded about 2.5 ml of blood per donor. No DNA is given; TCRdb re-called the 5' RACE reads and lists each CDR3 protein once. The sample holds approximately 150,000 distinct CDR3 sequences. CDR1 is ENHRY and CDR2 is SYGVKD in the germline V gene. CDR3 length equals 16 residues. Study findings and constraints: Since immunosuppressive treatments differed, patient repertoires may have gained added variability. The inverse Simpson measure of TCRbeta diversity was lower in IBD patients than in healthy co-twins.

The receptor was derived from a human donor with ulcerative colitis or Crohn's disease, or a healthy co-twin of an affected twin (not recorded which). Material: blood. The V call is TRBV10-3, the J call TRBJ2-7; the TCRdb call, TRBD1, lacks DNA for checking. The CDR3 sequence: CAISELKGQGVYEQYF.